The 29 T cell receptor beta chains reported below all come from one sample, sequenced in a study of OX40 agonist ivuxolimab in advanced cancers. The protocol was immunoSEQ multiplex PCR, while the TCRdb copy is restricted to in-frame clones and leaves out a portion. The repertoire holds some 80,000 clones, with 92% as singletons. Source: CD4+ or CD8+ T cells sorted from blood, taken in a trial of the OX40 agonist ivuxolimab. Every receptor here comes from an adult with an advanced solid tumor such as melanoma, head and neck, liver or kidney cancer.

The rearrangement joins TRBV6-1 to TRBJ1-6; a possible D gene is TRBD1 (5 bases). The CDR3 covers 13 residues. The germline V gene has CDR1 MNHNS and CDR2 SASEGT. V dropped 7 bases and J dropped 5 bases, with 9 bases sitting between them. The CDR3 loop is CASMGTNNSPLHF. CDR3 bases: TGTGCCAGCATGGGGACCAATAATTCACCCCTCCACTTT.

This clone came up once. V and J are TRBV5-6 and TRBJ1-5; no definite D call. Germline V gene data show CDR1 as SGHDT and CDR2 as YYEEEE. This CDR3 contains 14 residues. V was pared by 4 bases and J by 7 bases, with 15 bases between. CDR3 DNA: TGTGCCAGCAGCCCGGCAACACGTGGACAGCCCCAGCATTTT. Translating it yields CASSPATRGQPQHF.

The V and J genes are TRBV5-4 and TRBJ1-2, with a weak D call TRBD1 (6 bases). The CDR3 spans 15 residues. Germline CDR1 and CDR2: SGHNT and YYREEE (reference sequence). V lost 4 bases to trimming and J lost 4 bases, with 17 bases between them. The CDR3 bases are TGTGCCAGCAGCCCCTCGGGGGGGCGCGTCTATGGCTACACCTTC. Its translation is CASSPSGGRVYGYTF.

Concerning this clone itself: The same CDR3 is also encoded by other DNA sequences in this sample. The chain employs TRBV2 and TRBJ2-3, with TRBD2 matching 11 bases. CDR1 is SNHLY, CDR2 FYNNEI, per germline. V trimming: 6 bases; J trimming: 2 bases; junction bases outside the gene matches: 4. This CDR3 comprises 15 residues. CDR3 loop: CASRGLADATDTQYF. CDR3 in DNA: TGTGCCAGCAGGGGACTAGCGGACGCCACAGATACGCAGTATTTT.

The chain combines TRBV11-2 with TRBJ1-5; 9 bases fit TRBD1. Germline V gene data show CDR1 as SGHAT and CDR2 as FQNNGV. With 6 bases clipped from V and 7 bases from J, the junction kept 10 bases outside the gene matches. The CDR3 spans 15 residues. The DNA of the CDR3 is TGTGCCAGCAGTTCACCAAGAGACAGGGGGCAGCCCCAGCATTTT. Protein: CASSSPRDRGQPQHF.

V is TRBV19 and J is TRBJ2-7; 11 bases map to TRBD2. J gave up 2 bases and V 9 bases, and 6 bases lay outside the gene matches. The CDR3 is made up of 14 amino acids. CDR1 and CDR2 (germline): LNHDA, SQIVND (reference sequence). CDR3 coding DNA: TGTGCCAGCAATCTAGCGGGAGGCACCTACGAGCAGTACTTC. It encodes CASNLAGGTYEQYF.

This chain uses TRBV5-1 with TRBJ1-3; D unclear. Germline CDR1 is SGHRS and CDR2 is YFSETQ. There are 15 residues in the CDR3. V shed 0 bases and J shed 2 bases, with 9 bases lying between them. The CDR3 DNA reads TGCGCCAGCAGCTTGGTAGGTTCTCCTGGAAACACCATATATTTT. It specifies CASSLVGSPGNTIYF.

The CDR3 DNA is TGTGCCAGTAGTATCACCCAACTAGCGGGGGTTCACAATGAGCAGTTCTTC. Translating it yields CASSITQLAGVHNEQFF. The V gene is TRBV19, the J gene TRBJ2-1; TRBD2 matches at 11 bases. CDR3 length: 17 residues. Germline CDR1 reads LNHDA; CDR2 reads SQIVND (reference sequence). The trim removed 3 bases at V and 5 bases at J, leaving 9 bases unmatched. Complete variable domain (other parts from reference TRBV19 and TRBJ2-1): DGGITQSPKYLFRKEGQNVTLSCEQNLNHDAMYWYRQDPGQGLRLIYYSQIVNDFQKGDIAEGYSVSREKKESFPLTVTSAQKNPTAFYLCASSITQLAGVHNEQFFGPGTRLTVL.

This sequence joins TRBV7-9 and TRBJ2-3; the D gene is possibly TRBD2 (7 bases). With 5 bases removed from V and 5 bases from J, the gap between germline ends came to 14 bases. The CDR3 is 14 amino acids. The germline gives CDR1 SEHNR, CDR2 FQNEAQ (reference sequence). CDR3 nucleotide sequence: TGTGCCAGCAGCCCGGGGGGCGCCAGAGATACGCAGTATTTT. Residues: CASSPGGARDTQYF.

The chain links TRBV4-1 to TRBJ1-2, with 7 bases matching TRBD1. CDR1 and CDR2 from the germline V gene are MGHRA and YSYEKL. This CDR3 spans 17 amino acids. Trimming at V came to 1 base and at J to 3 bases, leaving 11 bases not matched to a gene. The CDR3 here is CASSQVLRDRDDYGYTF. The DNA of the CDR3 is TGCGCCAGCAGCCAAGTTCTACGAGACAGGGATGACTATGGCTACACCTTC.

The chain recombines TRBV18 with TRBJ2-2; 10 bases are a match to TRBD1. V lost 3 bases, J lost 1 base, and 5 bases stayed unmatched. This CDR3 has 17 amino acids. Germline assignment: CDR1 KGHSH and CDR2 LQKENI. CDR3 nucleotides: TGTGCCAGCTCACCCCTGACAGGGGGCGGGAACACCGGGGAGCTGTTTTTT. Translated: CASSPLTGGGNTGELFF.

The genes are TRBV5-1 and TRBJ2-5, with 11 bases lining up with TRBD2. The J segment lost 5 bases and the V segment lost 4 bases, leaving 7 bases of the junction unmatched. There are 15 residues in the CDR3. Germline V gives CDR1 SGHRS, CDR2 YFSETQ. The CDR3 nucleotides read TGCGCCAGCAGCCCCGGGACTAGCGGCGGGGAGACCCAGTACTTC. Translated: CASSPGTSGGETQYF.

CDR3 loop: CASSLGGFPDTQYF. Written as DNA, the CDR3 is TGTGCCAGCAGCTTGGGGGGCTTCCCAGATACGCAGTATTTT. The chain joins TRBV7-9 to TRBJ2-3, with D perhaps being TRBD1 or TRBD2 (6 bases each). Looked up from germline, CDR1 is SEHNR and CDR2 is FQNEAQ (reference sequence). The CDR3 has 14 residues. With 3 bases removed from V and 4 bases from J, the gap between germline ends came to 11 bases.

The V gene is TRBV5-1, the J gene TRBJ2-3; D gene ambiguous. The ends were cut back, 1 base at V and 4 bases at J, with 7 bases in the middle. In germline, CDR1 is SGHRS, CDR2 YFSETQ. The CDR3 totals 13 residues. For the CDR3, the DNA is TGCGCCAGCAGCTTGCCCCTACCAGATACGCAGTATTTT. Translation gives CASSLPLPDTQYF.

The J gene is TRBJ1-6, the V gene TRBV10-3, with 9 bases matching TRBD1. The length of the CDR3 is 15 residues. J gave up 4 bases and V 10 bases, and 8 bases lay outside the gene matches. CDR1 and CDR2 (germline): ENHRY, SYGVKD. The CDR3 sequence: CATQQGAAYNSPLHF. CDR3 nucleotides: TGTGCCACCCAACAGGGGGCGGCTTATAATTCACCCCTCCACTTT.

Here the CDR3 DNA reads TGTGCCAGCAGCTTACAGGCGACCGGGGAGCTGTTTTTT. It is translated as CASSLQATGELFF. This chain connects TRBV7-2 to TRBJ2-2; D gene uncertain. V was cut by 2 bases and J by 5 bases, with 6 bases left in between. Germline lookup yields CDR1 SGHTA and CDR2 FQGNSA. The CDR3 consists of 13 residues.

The chain employs TRBV7-9 and TRBJ2-3, with D perhaps matching TRBD2 (5 bases). Germline-derived CDR1 and CDR2 are SEHNR and FQNEAQ (reference sequence). The V gene lost 2 bases and the J gene lost 4 bases, with 16 bases spanning the gap. The CDR3 contains 16 residues. CDR3 DNA sequence: TGTGCCAGCAGCTTAAGGCAGCGCCCCGGGGCAGATACGCAGTATTTT. Protein sequence: CASSLRQRPGADTQYF.

The chain uses TRBV19 and TRBJ2-1; D tentatively fits TRBD1 or TRBD2 (5 bases each). The germline V gene has CDR1 LNHDA and CDR2 SQIVND (reference sequence). V dropped 3 bases and J dropped 6 bases, with 15 bases sitting between them. The CDR3 consists of 15 residues. The CDR3 sequence: CASSIQGVQSNEQFF. The DNA for the CDR3 is TGTGCCAGTAGTATTCAGGGAGTCCAATCCAATGAGCAGTTCTTC.

CDR3 coding DNA: TGTGCCAGCAGCTTGCGGAACTCCTATAATTCACCCCTCCACTTT. The encoded protein is CASSLRNSYNSPLHF. The V call is TRBV5-6, the J call TRBJ1-6; D call uncertain. Looked up from germline, CDR1 is SGHDT and CDR2 is YYEEEE. V dropped 1 base and J dropped 0 bases, with 5 bases sitting between them. The length of the CDR3 is 15 residues.

The chain recombines TRBV5-6 with TRBJ2-7, with D possibly being TRBD1 or TRBD2 (6 bases each). V shed 4 bases and J shed 2 bases, with 10 bases lying between them. Germline CDR1 SGHDT, CDR2 YYEEEE. The length of the CDR3 is 13 residues. The CDR3 loop reads CASSQRGAYEQYF. The DNA for the CDR3 is TGTGCCAGCAGCCAAAGGGGGGCCTACGAGCAGTACTTC.

The genes are TRBV19 and TRBJ2-5, with 14 bases aligning to TRBD2. CDR1 and CDR2 from the germline V gene are LNHDA and SQIVND (reference sequence). CDR3 length equals 16 residues. With V trimmed by 7 bases and J by 5 bases, 9 bases remained unmatched. The chain's CDR3 is CASKAGTSGRVETQYF. CDR3 nucleotides: TGTGCCAGTAAGGCAGGGACTAGCGGGAGAGTTGAGACCCAGTACTTC.

This chain links TRBV7-2 with TRBJ2-7, with 7 positions matching TRBD2. Germline CDR1 SGHTA, CDR2 FQGNSA. V was pared by 0 bases and J by 0 bases, with 2 bases of the junction left unmatched. This CDR3 is built from 15 residues. CDR3 nucleotides: TGTGCCAGCAGCTTAGCTCTAGCGGCCTCCTACGAGCAGTACTTC. Amino acids: CASSLALAASYEQYF.

J is TRBJ2-2 and V is TRBV28; TRBD2 agrees at 7 bases. The CDR3 is 14 residues long. V shed 1 base and J 5 bases; nucleotides not matched to a gene: 1. In germline, CDR1 is MDHEN, CDR2 SYDVKM. CDR3 nucleotides: TGTGCCAGCAGTTTATCGGGGGGTACCGGGGAGCTGTTTTTT. Translation: CASSLSGGTGELFF.

The chain uses TRBV18 and TRBJ2-5, with TRBD2 matching 10 bases. Per germline, CDR1 KGHSH and CDR2 LQKENI. CDR3 length: 16 residues. The trim removed 2 bases at V and 3 bases at J, leaving 6 bases unmatched. The CDR3 DNA is TGTGCCAGCTCACCAAGGACTAGCGGACATGAAGAGACCCAGTACTTC. Its translation: CASSPRTSGHEETQYF.

The rearrangement uses TRBV7-9 and TRBJ1-1; D gene uncertain. Trimming stripped 6 bases from V and 0 bases from J, with 11 bases between. This CDR3 region has 14 residues. In germline, CDR1 is SEHNR, CDR2 FQNEAQ (reference sequence). CDR3 amino acids: CASSIDGMNTEAFF. The DNA for the CDR3 is TGTGCCAGCAGTATAGACGGGATGAACACTGAAGCTTTCTTT.

The chain has TRBV5-1 and TRBJ2-7; the D gene could be TRBD1 or TRBD2 (5 bases each). Germline lookup yields CDR1 SGHRS and CDR2 YFSETQ. This CDR3 is built from 15 residues. The germline V and J ends were trimmed by 4 bases and 0 bases, with 14 bases remaining between them. CDR3 sequence reads: CASSTGPSGSYEQYF. CDR3 in DNA: TGCGCCAGCAGCACGGGACCGTCCGGCTCCTACGAGCAGTACTTC.

The chain links TRBV9 to TRBJ2-3; 9 bases align to TRBD2. Germline CDR1 SGDLS, CDR2 YYNGEE. This CDR3 region has 16 residues. The trim removed 2 bases at V and 2 bases at J, leaving 6 bases unmatched. The CDR3 region is CASSVSGSSPTDTQYF. The CDR3 coding sequence is TGTGCCAGCAGCGTTAGCGGGAGTTCCCCCACAGATACGCAGTATTTT.

This chain uses TRBV11-2 with TRBJ2-7; D remains unclear. CDR1 and CDR2 from the germline V gene are SGHAT and FQNNGV. The V gene lost 3 bases and the J gene lost 2 bases, with 11 bases spanning the gap. The length of the CDR3 is 14 residues. In DNA, the CDR3 is TGTGCCAGCAGCTTGAGTCGCTTAACCTACGAGCAGTACTTC. Amino acids: CASSLSRLTYEQYF.

V is TRBV27 and J is TRBJ1-2; TRBD1 is a possible D gene (5 bases). V was clipped by 4 bases and J by 2 bases, with 8 bases between them. Per the germline V gene, CDR1 is MNHEY and CDR2 is SMNVEV (reference sequence). The CDR3 has 13 residues. Written as DNA, the CDR3 is TGTGCCAGCAGTTCAGCAGGGAACTATGGCTACACCTTC. It yields the protein CASSSAGNYGYTF.